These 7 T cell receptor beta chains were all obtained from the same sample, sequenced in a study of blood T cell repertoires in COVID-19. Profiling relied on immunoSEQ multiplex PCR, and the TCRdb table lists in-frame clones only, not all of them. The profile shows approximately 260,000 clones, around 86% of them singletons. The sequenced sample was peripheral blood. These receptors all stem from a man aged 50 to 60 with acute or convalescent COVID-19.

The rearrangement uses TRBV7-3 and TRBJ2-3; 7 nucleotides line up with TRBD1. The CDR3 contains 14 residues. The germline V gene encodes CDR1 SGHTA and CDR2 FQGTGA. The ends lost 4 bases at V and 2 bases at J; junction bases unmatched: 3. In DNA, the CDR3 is TGTGCCAGCAGCTCCGACAGGGACACAGATACGCAGTATTTT. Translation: CASSSDRDTDTQYF.

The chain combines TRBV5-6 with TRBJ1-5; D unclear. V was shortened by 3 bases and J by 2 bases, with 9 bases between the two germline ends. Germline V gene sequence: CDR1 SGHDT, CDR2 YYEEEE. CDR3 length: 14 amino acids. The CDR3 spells CASSSGEGNQPQHF. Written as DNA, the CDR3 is TGTGCCAGCAGCTCAGGCGAAGGCAATCAGCCCCAGCATTTT.

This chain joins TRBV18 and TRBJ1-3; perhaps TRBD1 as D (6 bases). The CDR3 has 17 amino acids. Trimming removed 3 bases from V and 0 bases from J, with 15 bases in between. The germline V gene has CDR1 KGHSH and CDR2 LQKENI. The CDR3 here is CASSPQGTPDSGNTIYF. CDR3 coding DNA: TGTGCCAGCTCACCGCAGGGGACACCTGACTCTGGAAACACCATATATTTT.

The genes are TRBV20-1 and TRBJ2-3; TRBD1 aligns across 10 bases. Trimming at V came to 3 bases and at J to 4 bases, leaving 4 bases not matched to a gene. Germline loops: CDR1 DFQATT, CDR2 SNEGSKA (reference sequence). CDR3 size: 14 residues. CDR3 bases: TGCAGTGCTAGTATCGGGACAGGGGCAGATACGCAGTATTTT. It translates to CSASIGTGADTQYF.

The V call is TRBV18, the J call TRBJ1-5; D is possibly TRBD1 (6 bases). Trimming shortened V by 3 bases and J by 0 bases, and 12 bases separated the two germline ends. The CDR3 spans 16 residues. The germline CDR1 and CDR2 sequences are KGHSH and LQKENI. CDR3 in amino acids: CASSPYGTHSNQPQHF. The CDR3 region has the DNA TGTGCCAGCTCACCCTACGGGACACATAGCAATCAGCCCCAGCATTTT.

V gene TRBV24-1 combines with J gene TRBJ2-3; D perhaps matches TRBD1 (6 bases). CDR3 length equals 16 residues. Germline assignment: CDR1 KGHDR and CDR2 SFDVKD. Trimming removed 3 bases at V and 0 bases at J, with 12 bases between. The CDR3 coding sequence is TGTGCCACCAGTGATGCAGGGGACCCGAGCACAGATACGCAGTATTTT. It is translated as CATSDAGDPSTDTQYF.

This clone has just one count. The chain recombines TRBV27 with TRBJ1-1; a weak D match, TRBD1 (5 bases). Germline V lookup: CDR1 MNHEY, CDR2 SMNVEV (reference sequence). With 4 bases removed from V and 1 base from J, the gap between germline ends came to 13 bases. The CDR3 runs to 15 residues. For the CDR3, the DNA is TGTGCCAGCAGTTCCCAAGACAGAGGGAACACTGAAGCTTTCTTT. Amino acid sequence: CASSSQDRGNTEAFF.